These 31 T cell receptor beta chains came from one sample sequenced in a study of CXCR3-negative and CXCR3-positive naive CD8 T cells. The TRB libraries of cDNA were built by UMI-labeled 5' RACE. TCRdb reprocessed the 5' RACE reads, keeping one entry per CDR3 protein, no DNA. This sample's table has approximately 100,000 distinct CDR3 sequences. No antigens are known for them. Study findings and constraints: Naive cells with CXCR3 showed TRB CDR3s that were more hydrophobic than those in CXCR3-negative naive cells.

Sequences were obtained from naive CXCR3+ CD8+ T cells from blood. As to subset: CD45RO-CCR7+CD27+CD95- naive CD8+ T cells expressing CXCR3 (TNR3+). All receptors come from a human donor in good health. Some clones in this sample may be carry-over from other donors' samples.

The genes are TRBV15 and TRBJ2-3; no DNA is available, so the TRBD2 call from TCRdb remains unchecked. The CDR3 spans 16 residues. From germline, CDR1 is LNHNV and CDR2 YYDKDF (reference sequence). The CDR3 is CATSRTLAPRTDTQYF.

The chain combines TRBV7-8 with TRBJ2-7. The CDR3 is made up of 15 amino acids. Germline CDR1 and CDR2: SGHVS and FQNEAQ. CDR3 sequence reads: CASSLEATLSYEQYF.

This chain uses TRBV7-9 with TRBJ2-1; without DNA, the TCRdb call of TRBD1 cannot be checked. Per the germline V gene, CDR1 is SEHNR and CDR2 is FQNEAQ (reference sequence). There are 15 residues in the CDR3. CDR3 loop: CASSFSGGALDEQFF.

The chain has TRBV12-3 or TRBV12-4 and TRBJ2-1; TCRdb gives TRBD2 as the D gene, but with no DNA this cannot be confirmed. This CDR3 region has 12 residues. CDR3 protein: CASSLGLAGPFF.

The V and J genes are TRBV4-1 and TRBJ1-3. The CDR3 length is 13 residues. Germline loops: CDR1 MGHRA, CDR2 YSYEKL. CDR3 protein: CASGQTYGNTIYF.

The chain uses TRBV28 and TRBJ2-5; TCRdb returns TRBD2, unconfirmable since there is no DNA. Germline loops: CDR1 MDHEN, CDR2 SYDVKM. This CDR3 spans 14 amino acids. This CDR3 reads CASSSPHPLGTQYF.

The rearrangement uses TRBV29-1 and TRBJ2-2; TCRdb picks TRBD1, but there is no DNA to check that call. Germline-derived CDR1 and CDR2 are SQVTM and ANQGSEA. This CDR3 region has 14 residues. The CDR3 is CSARGQRNTGELFF.

This chain links TRBV29-1 with TRBJ1-4; with no DNA, the TCRdb D assignment of TRBD1 cannot be verified. This CDR3 comprises 17 residues. Germline CDR1 and CDR2: SQVTM and ANQGSEA. Here the CDR3 reads CSPPGTGENATNEKLFF.

The V call is TRBV28, the J call TRBJ2-1; TCRdb lists TRBD2, though no DNA is available to test this call. Germline CDR1 is MDHEN and CDR2 is SYDVKM. CDR3 length: 13 residues. CDR3: CASLARSVNEQFF.

This chain connects TRBV6-2 or TRBV6-3 to TRBJ2-2; the D call of TRBD1 rests on TCRdb alone, since no DNA is present to check it. The germline CDR1 and CDR2 sequences are MNHEY and SVGEGT. The CDR3 sequence is 14 residues long. CDR3 residues: CASQGTLNTGELFF.

The chain has TRBV4-1 and TRBJ2-1; the D gene TCRdb calls, TRBD2, cannot be checked with no DNA. CDR1 and CDR2 (germline): MGHRA, YSYEKL. This CDR3 contains 15 residues. The CDR3 region is CASSQRLAGYNEQFF.

The rearrangement links TRBV28 to TRBJ1-5; the TCRdb call, TRBD1, lacks DNA for checking. Germline CDR1 and CDR2: MDHEN and SYDVKM. The CDR3 runs to 16 residues. CDR3 region: CASSFRGPTVNQPQHF.

The genes are TRBV29-1 and TRBJ2-5; TCRdb designates TRBD2, a call that cannot be tested without DNA. The CDR3 runs to 16 residues. Germline CDR1 SQVTM, CDR2 ANQGSEA. CDR3 loop: CSVEDLSEDVQETQYF.

CDR3 amino acids: CASNFNEGPNTGELFF. The gene calls are TRBV6-5 and TRBJ2-2; the TCRdb D gene call, TRBD1, has no DNA to confirm it. This CDR3 is built from 16 residues. CDR1 is MNHEY, CDR2 SVGAGI, per germline.

The chain recombines TRBV4-2 with TRBJ2-7; TCRdb gives TRBD1 as the D gene, but with no DNA this cannot be confirmed. Germline CDR1 reads LGHNA; CDR2 reads YNFKEQ. CDR3 length: 15 residues. The CDR3 region is CASSPEDRPSYEQYF.

V is TRBV9 and J is TRBJ2-3; as DNA is missing, the TRBD1 call by TCRdb cannot be tested. The CDR3 sequence is 14 residues long. The V gene's germline CDR1 is SGDLS and CDR2 YYNGEE. CDR3 protein: CASSVVGLTDTQYF.

The rearrangement uses TRBV11-3 and TRBJ2-3. Germline CDR1 SGHNT, CDR2 YENEEA. The CDR3 runs 15 residues. The CDR3 reads CASSLEVSGTDTQYF.

The chain links TRBV10-3 to TRBJ2-2. CDR1 is ENHRY, CDR2 SYGVKD, per germline. This CDR3 is 15 amino acids long. CDR3 region: CAISGRVVDTGELFF.

The rearrangement joins TRBV9 to TRBJ2-1; TCRdb names TRBD2, which stays unverified in the absence of DNA. Germline loops: CDR1 SGDLS, CDR2 YYNGEE. The CDR3 sequence is 16 residues long. CDR3 in amino acids: CASSIATSGSYNEQFF.

This chain connects TRBV29-1 to TRBJ1-2; TCRdb outputs TRBD1, but without DNA this stays unchecked. The CDR3 runs 14 residues. Germline V gene sequence: CDR1 SQVTM, CDR2 ANQGSEA. The CDR3 spells CSVGGGDSNYGYTF.

The chain combines TRBV12-3 or TRBV12-4 with TRBJ1-1; TCRdb's D gene call, TRBD1, goes unchecked for lack of DNA. This CDR3 region has 14 residues. The CDR3 here is CASSSGTGNTEAFF.

The rearrangement links TRBV4-1 to TRBJ2-3; TCRdb reports TRBD1, a call that lacks DNA to check it against. CDR3 length: 11 residues. Germline CDR1 MGHRA, CDR2 YSYEKL. The CDR3 sequence: CASRGPDTQYF.

J is TRBJ2-7 and V is TRBV19; TCRdb's D call of TRBD1 is untestable without DNA. Germline CDR1 is LNHDA and CDR2 is SQIVND (reference sequence). The CDR3 is 13 amino acids. The CDR3 region is CASTDSYSYEQYF.

The rearrangement joins TRBV10-3 to TRBJ2-6. The CDR3 runs to 16 residues. The V gene's germline CDR1 is ENHRY and CDR2 SYGVKD. CDR3 region: CAISELEGSGANVLTF.

The CDR3 protein is CASSLSSGSYNEQFF. The rearrangement links TRBV28 to TRBJ2-1; TCRdb indicates TRBD2, and absent DNA this call remains unverified. Germline CDR1 is MDHEN and CDR2 is SYDVKM. CDR3 size: 15 residues.

The chain is built from TRBV5-1 and TRBJ2-3. Germline values: CDR1 SGHRS, CDR2 YFSETQ. The CDR3 is 15 residues long. CDR3: CASSLDRSSTDTQYF.

The J gene is TRBJ2-3, the V gene TRBV24-1. Germline V gene data show CDR1 as KGHDR and CDR2 as SFDVKD. CDR3 length: 16 amino acids. The CDR3 is CATSDFWLAVTDTQYF.

The gene calls are TRBV4-3 and TRBJ2-1. The CDR3 is 15 residues long. Germline V lookup: CDR1 LGHNA, CDR2 YSLEER. The CDR3 spells CASSQERQNFNEQFF.

The chain recombines TRBV7-8 with TRBJ2-7; TCRdb proposes TRBD1, but this gene call is untestable without DNA. The V gene's germline CDR1 is SGHVS and CDR2 FQNEAQ. The CDR3 consists of 17 residues. CDR3: CASSSTPNTQGGYEQYF.

The chain employs TRBV5-1 and TRBJ2-1. This CDR3 region has 15 residues. Germline CDR1 SGHRS, CDR2 YFSETQ. CDR3 in amino acids: CASSLFKGSANEQFF.

This chain joins TRBV6-2 or TRBV6-3 and TRBJ1-5. The CDR3 is made up of 11 amino acids. Germline CDR1 reads MNHEY; CDR2 reads SVGEGT. The CDR3 sequence is CASSYSQELHF.